Listed below are T cell receptor beta chains from one sample, sequenced in a study of T cell responses to AZD1222 COVID-19 vaccine. Clones were sequenced by immunoSEQ multiplex PCR, and TCRdb holds only the in-frame ones, with some missing. The sample includes fewer than 90,000 clones, around 84% of them seen just once. Sequenced here: peripheral blood, sampled 28 days after the second AZD1222 dose. Receptors were obtained from an adult who received the AZD1222 COVID-19 vaccine. Each CDR3 is given with its conserved first and last residue. A D gene is named only where the DNA matches it firmly. Size tells how often a clone was seen (once, few, many) or the class of an expanded clone, and some rows leave it out.

V gene,clone size,D gene,J gene,CDR3 protein,CDR3 DNA
TRBV4-2,.,.,TRBJ1-1,CASSQERGNTEAFF,TGTGCCAGCAGCCAAGAGCGGGGGAACACTGAAGCTTTCTTT
TRBV27,.,TRBD1,TRBJ1-5,CASMALATGGQPQHF,TGTGCCAGCATGGCCCTGGCGACAGGGGGTCAGCCCCAGCATTTT
TRBV28,.,.,TRBJ1-1,CASLGTDSEAFF,TGTGCGTCCTTAGGGACGGATAGTGAAGCTTTCTTT
TRBV29-1,.,.,TRBJ1-2,CSGPLGGGSANYGYTF,TGCAGCGGCCCCCTTGGGGGAGGCTCCGCTAACTATGGCTACACCTTC
TRBV2,.,TRBD2,TRBJ2-7,CASREVPHEQYF,TGTGCCAGCCGGGAGGTACCCCACGAGCAGTACTTC
TRBV5-6,.,.,TRBJ2-1,CASSLARGSYNEQFF,TGTGCCAGCAGCTTGGCCCGGGGCTCCTACAATGAGCAGTTCTTC
TRBV30,.,TRBD1,TRBJ1-5,CAWDRAGQPQHF,TGTGCCTGGGACAGGGCGGGGCAGCCCCAGCATTTT
TRBV12-3/TRBV12-4,once,.,TRBJ1-6,CASRGPGLSPLHF,TGTGCCAGCAGGGGTCCGGGCCTTTCACCCCTCCACTTT
TRBV5-5,.,.,TRBJ2-5,CASSLVPHRTQETQYF,TGTGCCAGCAGCTTGGTCCCTCACAGGACGCAAGAGACCCAGTACTTC
TRBV2,.,TRBD1,TRBJ1-2,CASRTGSMSLSYGYTF,TGTGCCAGCAGGACAGGGTCGATGTCCCTAAGTTATGGCTACACCTTC
TRBV15,.,.,TRBJ2-3,CATVAWGTDTQYF,TGTGCCACCGTAGCCTGGGGCACAGATACGCAGTATTTT
TRBV7-9,.,.,TRBJ1-1,CASSWGLRDTEAFF,TGTGCCAGCAGCTGGGGATTACGGGACACTGAAGCTTTCTTT
TRBV11-2,.,.,TRBJ1-1,CASNFAGGTEAFF,TGTGCCAGCAACTTCGCGGGGGGGACTGAAGCTTTCTTT
TRBV28,.,.,TRBJ1-2,CASSLRGARSYGYTF,TGTGCCAGCAGTTTAAGGGGGGCGAGGTCCTATGGCTACACCTTC
TRBV6-5,.,TRBD1,TRBJ1-2,CASSRQGSYGYTF,TGTGCCAGCAGTAGACAGGGTAGCTATGGCTACACCTTC
TRBV3-1/TRBV3-2,.,.,TRBJ1-1,CASSSATDLNTEAFF,TGTGCCAGCAGCTCTGCCACTGACTTGAACACTGAAGCTTTCTTT
TRBV20-1,.,.,TRBJ1-2,CSARTVNGYTF,TGCAGTGCTAGGACAGTAAATGGCTACACCTTC
TRBV7-8,.,.,TRBJ2-7,CASSSYELGYEQYF,TGTGCCAGCAGCTCCTACGAACTAGGCTACGAGCAGTACTTC
TRBV2,.,TRBD2,TRBJ2-2,CASNGRRATGELFF,TGTGCCAGCAACGGGAGGAGGGCCACCGGGGAGCTGTTTTTT
TRBV11-2,.,.,TRBJ2-7,CASSLSSRGGEQYF,TGTGCCAGCAGCTTATCCTCTAGGGGCGGAGAGCAGTACTTC
TRBV14,.,.,TRBJ2-7,CASSPRGPRDEQYF,TGTGCCAGCAGCCCAAGAGGCCCCCGGGACGAGCAGTACTTC
TRBV6-5,.,.,TRBJ1-1,CASSYARMNTEAFF,TGTGCCAGCAGTTACGCCCGGATGAACACTGAAGCTTTCTTT
TRBV28,.,.,TRBJ1-1,CASSSPYQGNTEAFF,TGTGCCAGCAGTTCGCCATATCAGGGGAACACTGAAGCTTTCTTT
TRBV20-1,.,.,TRBJ2-3,CSATGDTQYF,TGCAGTGCTACCGGGGATACGCAGTATTTT
TRBV6-2/TRBV6-3,.,.,TRBJ1-2,CASSNEGRATNGYTF,TGTGCCAGCAGTAACGAGGGCAGGGCGACGAACGGCTACACCTTC
TRBV7-8,.,.,TRBJ2-1,CASSNGLAGPEDEQFF,TGTGCCAGCAGCAATGGGCTGGCAGGGCCTGAGGATGAGCAGTTCTTC
TRBV3-1/TRBV3-2,.,.,TRBJ1-4,CASSQLTNEKLFF,TGTGCCAGCAGCCAACTGACTAATGAAAAACTGTTTTTT
TRBV2,.,.,TRBJ2-7,CASSEAGNEQYF,TGTGCCAGCAGTGAGGCAGGGAACGAGCAGTACTTC
TRBV20-1,.,.,TRBJ2-1,CSASGSGEQFF,TGCAGTGCTAGCGGGAGCGGTGAGCAGTTCTTC
TRBV29-1,few,TRBD1,TRBJ1-2,CSAPRTGNYGYTF,TGCAGCGCCCCCCGGACAGGCAACTATGGCTACACCTTC
TRBV5-1,.,TRBD2,TRBJ2-5,CASSLGTSGLQETQYF,TGCGCCAGCAGCTTGGGGACTAGCGGGCTCCAAGAGACCCAGTACTTC
TRBV25-1,.,TRBD1,TRBJ2-3,CASRRQGPTDTQYF,TGTGCCAGCAGGAGACAGGGCCCCACAGATACGCAGTATTTT
TRBV5-1,once,.,TRBJ1-1,CASSEDTGTEAFF,TGCGCCAGCAGCGAGGATACTGGGACTGAAGCTTTCTTT
TRBV28,.,TRBD1,TRBJ2-1,CASRRQGMGNEQFF,TGTGCCAGCAGGCGACAGGGGATGGGAAATGAGCAGTTCTTC
TRBV6-1,.,.,TRBJ1-4,CASSERRAGGEKLFF,TGTGCCAGCAGTGAACGCAGGGCAGGAGGCGAAAAACTGTTTTTT
TRBV28,.,.,TRBJ2-5,CASGAGRGFHF,TGTGCCAGCGGCGCCGGGAGAGGGTTTCACTTC
TRBV11-2,.,.,TRBJ2-1,CASSLFYNEQFF,TGTGCCAGCAGCCTTTTCTACAATGAGCAGTTCTTC
TRBV29-1,.,.,TRBJ1-1,CSAEEGTEAFF,TGCAGCGCAGAGGAGGGCACTGAAGCTTTCTTT
TRBV4-1,.,TRBD2,TRBJ2-1,CASSPGSGGLAGYNEQFF,TGCGCCAGCAGCCCCGGATCCGGTGGGCTAGCGGGTTACAATGAGCAGTTCTTC
TRBV28,.,.,TRBJ2-7,CASRSPGTNSYEQYF,TGTGCCAGCAGATCACCCGGGACAAACTCCTACGAGCAGTACTTC
TRBV27,medium-sized,TRBD2,TRBJ2-1,CASSPTSGRRPVWEQFF,TGTGCCAGCAGTCCGACTAGCGGGAGACGGCCGGTCTGGGAGCAGTTCTTC
TRBV7-9,.,.,TRBJ2-2,CASSQDRPNTGELFF,TGTGCCAGCAGTCAAGACAGGCCGAACACCGGGGAGCTGTTTTTT
TRBV27,.,.,TRBJ2-6,CASSFDRDPPGANVLTF,TGTGCCAGCAGTTTTGACAGAGACCCTCCTGGGGCCAACGTCCTGACTTTC
TRBV3-1/TRBV3-2,.,.,TRBJ2-7,CASSRGENYEQYF,TGTGCCAGCAGCCGGGGGGAAAACTACGAGCAGTACTTC
TRBV3-1/TRBV3-2,.,.,TRBJ1-6,CASSQASNNSPLHF,TGTGCCAGCAGCCAAGCGTCGAATAATTCACCCCTCCACTTT
TRBV7-2,.,.,TRBJ1-5,CASSLVGGVSQPQHF,TGTGCCAGCAGCTTAGTCGGGGGGGTTTCTCAGCCCCAGCATTTT
TRBV12-2,.,.,TRBJ2-7,CASRPQRTGSPYEQYF,TGTGCAAGTCGCCCTCAGCGGACAGGGTCCCCCTACGAGCAGTACTTC
TRBV2,.,TRBD1,TRBJ1-6,CASARQGFSSYNSPLHF,TGTGCCAGCGCCAGACAGGGGTTTAGCTCCTATAATTCACCCCTCCACTTT
TRBV7-6,.,TRBD2,TRBJ2-7,CAAPRWPSGRAVSYEQYF,TGTGCCGCCCCCCGATGGCCTAGCGGGAGGGCGGTTTCCTACGAGCAGTACTTC
TRBV18,.,TRBD1,TRBJ1-1,CASSPAALRGTEAFF,TGTGCCAGCTCACCCGCGGCTCTCAGGGGGACTGAAGCTTTCTTT
TRBV7-9,.,.,TRBJ2-1,CAVVDRASNEQFF,TGTGCCGTGGTGGACAGAGCTTCCAATGAGCAGTTCTTC
TRBV7-9,few,.,TRBJ2-2,CASSYMRNTGELFF,TGTGCCAGCAGCTACATGCGTAACACCGGGGAGCTGTTTTTT
TRBV5-1,.,.,TRBJ2-1,CASSRVQGDEQFF,TGCGCCAGCAGCCGGGTACAGGGCGATGAGCAGTTCTTC
TRBV18,.,TRBD1,TRBJ2-7,CASSPRGPTGAGGSYEQYF,TGTGCCAGCTCACCTAGAGGCCCGACAGGGGCCGGAGGAAGCTACGAGCAGTACTTC
TRBV11-3,.,TRBD1,TRBJ2-7,CASSTPRDRANEQYF,TGTGCCAGCAGCACCCCCCGGGACAGGGCGAACGAGCAGTACTTC
TRBV6-2/TRBV6-3,.,TRBD2,TRBJ2-4,CASSYSTYGTSGMDVKNIQYF,TGTGCCAGCAGTTACTCGACTTATGGGACTAGCGGGATGGATGTCAAAAACATTCAGTACTTC
TRBV27,.,TRBD1,TRBJ1-4,CASSFLMTGWREKLFF,TGTGCCAGCAGTTTCTTAATGACAGGGTGGCGTGAAAAACTGTTTTTT